The 9 T cell receptor beta chains below were found in one sample sequenced in a study of blood T cell repertoires in COVID-19. Method: immunoSEQ multiplex PCR; TCRdb's copy keeps in-frame clones and lacks some. The sample carries roughly 34,000 clones, more than 85% recorded once. Sequencing input: peripheral blood. Source of these receptors: a woman older than 75 with active or convalescent COVID-19.

V is TRBV10-3 and J is TRBJ2-1, with 8 bases lining up with TRBD2. V lost 4 bases to trimming and J lost 9 bases; unmatched junction nucleotides: 17. The CDR3 is made up of 17 amino acids. CDR1 is ENHRY, CDR2 SYGVKD, per germline. CDR3 protein: CAISGSLRGGPEGEQFF. DNA of the CDR3: TGTGCCATCAGTGGTTCCCTCCGGGGGGGACCCGAGGGTGAGCAGTTCTTC.

The chain carries TRBV3-1 (or the pseudogene TRBV3-2) and TRBJ2-7; 8 bases are shared with TRBD1. CDR3 size: 13 residues. The germline V gene encodes CDR1 LGHDT and CDR2 YNNKEL (reference sequence). The V gene end was trimmed by 6 bases and the J gene end by 6 bases; junction bases not matched to a gene: 7. CDR3 coding DNA: TGTGCCAGCAGACTCAAAGGACAGGGCGAGCAGTACTTC. Its translation: CASRLKGQGEQYF.

The V gene is TRBV19, the J gene TRBJ2-1, with TRBD1 identical over 10 bases. V was clipped by 4 bases and J by 6 bases; unmatched bases: 9. This CDR3 region has 16 residues. Germline V gene lookup returns CDR1 LNHDA and CDR2 SQIVND (reference sequence). The CDR3 coding sequence is TGTGCCAGTAGTAGAACCGGGACAGGGGTCCTCAATGAGCAGTTCTTC. It encodes CASSRTGTGVLNEQFF.

V usage is TRBV28 and J usage is TRBJ1-5; no firm D call. CDR1 and CDR2 from the germline V gene are MDHEN and SYDVKM. Trimming removed 7 bases at V and 7 bases at J, with 17 bases between. This CDR3 is 14 amino acids long. CDR3 protein: CASIEALPTQPQHF. The CDR3, as DNA: TGTGCCAGCATAGAGGCCCTCCCTACACAGCCCCAGCATTTT.

V and J are TRBV9 and TRBJ1-4; D is unclear. CDR1 SGDLS and CDR2 YYNGEE come from the germline V gene. The CDR3 runs 16 residues. The V end was cut by 3 bases, the J end by 7 bases, with 19 bases between. DNA of the CDR3: TGTGCCAGCAGCGCCGGGGTCTCCCAAGGTCGTGAAAAACTGTTTTTT. This sequence encodes CASSAGVSQGREKLFF.

The chain carries TRBV5-1 and TRBJ2-3, with TRBD2 matching over 14 bases. This CDR3 is 17 amino acids long. In germline, CDR1 is SGHRS, CDR2 YFSETQ. J lost 5 bases, V lost 3 bases, and 8 bases had no gene match. CDR3 residues: CASSSTGTSGGGDTQYF. Written as DNA, the CDR3 is TGCGCCAGCAGCTCTACCGGGACTAGCGGGGGAGGAGATACGCAGTATTTT. Together with reference TRBV5-1 and TRBJ2-3, the CDR3 gives the full variable domain: KAGVTQTPRYLIKTRGQQVTLSCSPISGHRSVSWYQQTPGQGLQFLFEYFSETQRNKGNFPGRFSGRQFSNSRSEMNVSTLELGDSALYLCASSSTGTSGGGDTQYFGPGTRLTVL.

The chain combines TRBV5-4 with TRBJ2-7; a possible D gene is TRBD2 (6 bases). The CDR3 consists of 13 residues. CDR1 and CDR2 (germline): SGHNT, YYREEE (reference sequence). With 3 bases removed from V and 4 bases from J, the gap between germline ends came to 11 bases. CDR3 loop: CASSSGVTYEQYF. The CDR3, as DNA: TGTGCCAGCAGCTCGGGGGTTACGTACGAGCAGTACTTC.

The rearrangement uses TRBV18 and TRBJ1-1; TRBD1 might be the D (5 bases). Trimming took 2 bases from V and 7 from J, leaving 17 bases between them. The CDR3 consists of 15 residues. Germline V CDR1 and CDR2: KGHSH, LQKENI. Written as DNA, the CDR3 is TGTGCCAGCTCACCAGTGATATCGGGGGAGCGTGAAGCTTTCTTT. Translating it yields CASSPVISGEREAFF.

The gene calls are TRBV7-2 and TRBJ2-2; D is unclear. The CDR3 spans 12 residues. Germline CDR1 and CDR2: SGHTA and FQGNSA. Trimming pared 5 bases from V and 6 bases from J, leaving 7 bases between. The CDR3 bases are TGTGCCAGCAGCCCCCGCGCCGGGGAGCTGTTTTTT. Protein: CASSPRAGELFF.